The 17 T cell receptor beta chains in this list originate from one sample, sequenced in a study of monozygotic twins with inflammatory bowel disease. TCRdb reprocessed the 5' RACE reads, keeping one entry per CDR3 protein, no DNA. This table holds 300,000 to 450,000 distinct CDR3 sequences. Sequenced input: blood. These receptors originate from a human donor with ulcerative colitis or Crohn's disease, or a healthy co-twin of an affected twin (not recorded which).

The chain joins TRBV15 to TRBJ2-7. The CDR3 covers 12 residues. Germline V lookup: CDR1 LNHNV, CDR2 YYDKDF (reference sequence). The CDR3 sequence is CATSSDSYEQYF. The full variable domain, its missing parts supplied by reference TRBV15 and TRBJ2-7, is DAMVIQNPRYQVTQFGKPVTLSCSQTLNHNVMYWYQQKSSQAPKLLFHYYDKDFNNEADTPDNFQSRRPNTSFCFLDIRSPGLGDTAMYLCATSSDSYEQYFGPGTRLTVT.

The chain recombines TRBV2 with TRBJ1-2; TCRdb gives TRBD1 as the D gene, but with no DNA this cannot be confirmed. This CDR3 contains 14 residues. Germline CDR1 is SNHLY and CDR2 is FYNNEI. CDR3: CASSETPGRDGYTF.

The CDR3 loop reads CASSLGDVNNQPQHF. This sequence joins TRBV5-1 and TRBJ1-5; TCRdb's D call, TRBD1, is unchecked because there is no DNA. Germline-derived CDR1 and CDR2 are SGHRS and YFSETQ. This CDR3 is 15 amino acids long.

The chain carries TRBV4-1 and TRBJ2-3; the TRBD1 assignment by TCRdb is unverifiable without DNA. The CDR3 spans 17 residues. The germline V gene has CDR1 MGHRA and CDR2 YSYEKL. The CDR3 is CASSQRGQAGSTDTQYF.

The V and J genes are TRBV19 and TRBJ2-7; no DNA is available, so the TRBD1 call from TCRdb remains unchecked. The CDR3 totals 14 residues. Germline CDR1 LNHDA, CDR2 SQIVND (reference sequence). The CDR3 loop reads CASSSRQAHYEQYF. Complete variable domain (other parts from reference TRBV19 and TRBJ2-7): DGGITQSPKYLFRKEGQNVTLSCEQNLNHDAMYWYRQDPGQGLRLIYYSQIVNDFQKGDIAEGYSVSREKKESFPLTVTSAQKNPTAFYLCASSSRQAHYEQYFGPGTRLTVT.

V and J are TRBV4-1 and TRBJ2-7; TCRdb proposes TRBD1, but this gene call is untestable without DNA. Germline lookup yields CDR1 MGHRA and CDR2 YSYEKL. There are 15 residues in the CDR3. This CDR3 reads CASSPGQGTIYEQYF.

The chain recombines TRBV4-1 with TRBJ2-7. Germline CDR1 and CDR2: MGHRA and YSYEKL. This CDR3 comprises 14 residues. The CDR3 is CASSQARRTYEQYF.

The CDR3 spells CSARRDANTQYF. J is TRBJ2-3 and V is TRBV20-1; TCRdb returns TRBD1, unconfirmable since there is no DNA. This CDR3 has 12 residues. Germline V gene lookup returns CDR1 DFQATT and CDR2 SNEGSKA (reference sequence).

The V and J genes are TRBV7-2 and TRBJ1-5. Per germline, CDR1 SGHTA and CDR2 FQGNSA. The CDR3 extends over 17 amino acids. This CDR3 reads CASSSQGGGAGDQPQHF.

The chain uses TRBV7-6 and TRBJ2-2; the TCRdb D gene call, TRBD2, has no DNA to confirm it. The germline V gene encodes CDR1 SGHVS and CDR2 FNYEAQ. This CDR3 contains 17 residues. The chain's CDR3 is CASSQGLAGGPTGELFF.

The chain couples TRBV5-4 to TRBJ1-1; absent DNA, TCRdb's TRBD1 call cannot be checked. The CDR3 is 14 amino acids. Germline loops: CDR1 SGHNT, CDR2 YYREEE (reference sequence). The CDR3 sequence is CASSLVTGRTEAFF. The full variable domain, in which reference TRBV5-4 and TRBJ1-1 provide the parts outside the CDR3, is ETGVTQSPTHLIKTRGQQVTLRCSSQSGHNTVSWYQQALGQGPQFIFQYYREEENGRGNFPPRFSGLQFPNYSSELNVNALELDDSALYLCASSLVTGRTEAFFGQGTRLTVV.

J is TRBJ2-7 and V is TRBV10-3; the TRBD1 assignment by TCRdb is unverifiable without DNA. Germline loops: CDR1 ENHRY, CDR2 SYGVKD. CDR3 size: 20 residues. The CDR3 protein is CAISEGFLGQQPRGLSEQYF.

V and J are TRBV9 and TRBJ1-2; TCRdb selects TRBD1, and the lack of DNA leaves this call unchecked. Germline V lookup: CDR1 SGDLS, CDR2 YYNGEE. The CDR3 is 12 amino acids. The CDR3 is CASSVAGTGYTF.

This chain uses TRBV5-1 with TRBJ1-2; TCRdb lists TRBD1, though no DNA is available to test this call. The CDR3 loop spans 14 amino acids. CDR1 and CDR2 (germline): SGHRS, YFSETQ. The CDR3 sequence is CASNTGKTDYGYTF.

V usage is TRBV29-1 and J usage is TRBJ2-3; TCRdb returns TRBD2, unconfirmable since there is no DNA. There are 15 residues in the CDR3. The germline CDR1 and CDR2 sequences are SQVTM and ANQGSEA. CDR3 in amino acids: CSAERGGLGTDTQYF.

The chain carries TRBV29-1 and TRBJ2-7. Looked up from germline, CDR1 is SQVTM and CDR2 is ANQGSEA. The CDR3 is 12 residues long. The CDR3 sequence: CSVEEQPYEQYF.

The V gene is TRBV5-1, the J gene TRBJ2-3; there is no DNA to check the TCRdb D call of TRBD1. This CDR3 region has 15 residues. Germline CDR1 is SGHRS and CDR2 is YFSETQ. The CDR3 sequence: CASSWRMRGGDTQYF.